This T cell receptor (beta chain) was sequenced for a study of identical twins. TCRdb re-analysed the 5' RACE reads in MiXCR, keeping a single row per CDR3 protein. The table shows 400,000 to 650,000 distinct CDR3 sequences, with less than 25% occurring only once. The V gene's germline CDR1 is SGHVS and CDR2 FQNEAQ. Trimming stripped 7 bases from V and 2 bases from J, with 15 bases between. There are 14 residues in the CDR3. The data also belong to a second study, concerning T cells expressing NK-cell markers.

This sequence joins TRBV7-8 and TRBJ2-7; D perhaps matches TRBD2 (7 bases). The source material was CD4+ T cells sorted from blood. This TCR was sampled from a woman younger than 35 in good health. The CDR3: CASTGGRRAYEQYF. CDR3 DNA sequence: TGTGCCAGCACCGGGGGGCGCAGGGCCTACGAGCAGTACTTC. Variable domain in full (rest from reference TRBV7-8 and TRBJ2-7): GAGVSQSPRYKVAKRGQDVALRCDPISGHVSLFWYQQALGQGPEFLTYFQNEAQLDKSGLPSDRFFAERPEGSVSTLKIQRTQQEDSAVYLCASTGGRRAYEQYFGPGTRLTVT.